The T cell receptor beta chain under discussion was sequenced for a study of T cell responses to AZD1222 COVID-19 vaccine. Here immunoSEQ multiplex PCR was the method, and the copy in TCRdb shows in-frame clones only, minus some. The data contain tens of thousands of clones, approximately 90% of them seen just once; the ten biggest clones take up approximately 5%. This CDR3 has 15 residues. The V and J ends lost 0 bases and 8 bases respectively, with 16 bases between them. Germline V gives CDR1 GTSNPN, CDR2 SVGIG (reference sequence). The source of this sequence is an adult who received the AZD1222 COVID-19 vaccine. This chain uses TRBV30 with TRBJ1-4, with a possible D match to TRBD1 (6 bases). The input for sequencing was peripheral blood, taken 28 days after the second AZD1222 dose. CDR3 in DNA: TGTGCCTGGAGTGTACGGGCAGGGGTGGGAGAAAAACTGTTTTTT. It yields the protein CAWSVRAGVGEKLFF.